Below, 21 T cell receptor beta chains from the same sample are listed, as sequenced in a study of T cell repertoires in cytomegalovirus infection. These receptors' antigens are unknown. One entry per CDR3 protein, called by TCRdb with MiXCR from the reads. This sample has approximately 390,000 distinct CDR3 sequences, with 34% found just once. The starting material was cultured PBMCs, obtained from culture after CMV antigen stimulation. The receptors come from a human donor in good health (CMV status not recorded). Some clones in this sample may be carry-over from other donors' samples.

This chain links TRBV7-2 with TRBJ2-1; D ambiguous. Germline lookup yields CDR1 SGHTA and CDR2 FQGNSA. The CDR3 is 15 residues long. The germline V and J ends were trimmed by 3 bases and 0 bases, with 9 bases remaining between them. The CDR3 DNA reads as TGTGCCAGCAGCTTTGCACTTAACTCCTACAATGAGCAGTTCTTC. As protein: CASSFALNSYNEQFF.

The rearrangement uses TRBV7-2 and TRBJ1-2; TRBD1 aligns across 10 bases. Germline loops: CDR1 SGHTA, CDR2 FQGNSA. The CDR3 runs 22 residues. After removal of 4 bases from V and 4 bases from J, the junction contained 27 bases not matched to a gene. CDR3 sequence reads: CASSSPGSTGGRNGYVGYGYTF. CDR3 coding DNA: TGTGCCAGCAGCTCGCCCGGTTCGACAGGGGGCCGGAATGGATATGTGGGCTATGGCTACACCTTC.

The J gene is TRBJ2-2, the V gene TRBV4-1; maybe TRBD1 (5 bases). CDR1 is MGHRA, CDR2 YSYEKL, per germline. Trimming cost V 7 bases and J 5 bases, with 8 bases left between them. The CDR3 loop spans 12 amino acids. The DNA for the CDR3 is TGCGCCAGCACCCCAGGGACCGGGGAGCTGTTTTTT. Translation gives CASTPGTGELFF.

Regarding this clonotype: An end of the junction does not agree with germline; a read error may underlie this. The chain couples TRBV7-3 to TRBJ2-1; 8 bases agree with TRBD2. The length of the CDR3 is 15 residues. Germline CDR1 reads SGHTA; CDR2 reads FQGTGA. The CDR3 here is CASRLVAGTHNVQFF. CDR3 coding DNA: TGTGCCAGTCGATTGGTAGCGGGAACTCACAATGTGCAGTTCTTC.

This clonotype has at least ten counts. The V call is TRBV28, the J call TRBJ2-3; 8 bases match TRBD1. The germline V gene encodes CDR1 MDHEN and CDR2 SYDVKM. V dropped 5 bases and J dropped 0; count of bases not matched to a gene: 7. The length of the CDR3 is 16 residues. The CDR3 sequence is CASSPDRGSSTDTQYF. The CDR3 DNA reads as TGTGCCAGCAGTCCCGACAGGGGCTCTAGCACAGATACGCAGTATTTT.

V is TRBV7-2 and J is TRBJ2-7, with D uncertain. The CDR3 spans 14 residues. From germline, CDR1 is SGHTA and CDR2 FQGNSA. Trimming stripped 5 bases from V and 1 base from J, with 12 bases between. The CDR3 spells CASSPMENSYEQYF. For the CDR3, the DNA is TGTGCCAGCAGCCCGATGGAGAATTCCTACGAGCAGTACTTC.

This clonotype was seen repeatedly, ten times or more. This chain connects TRBV7-2 to TRBJ1-1; TRBD1 might be the D (5 bases). This CDR3 has 13 amino acids. V shed 4 bases and J shed 2 bases, with 8 bases lying between them. Germline CDR1 is SGHTA and CDR2 is FQGNSA. CDR3 sequence: CASSWTTNTEAFF. The CDR3 DNA follows: TGTGCCAGCAGCTGGACAACCAACACTGAAGCTTTCTTT.

The rearrangement joins TRBV6-2 or TRBV6-3 to TRBJ1-1; 8 bases match TRBD1. Trimming cost V 8 bases and J 7 bases; bases outside gene matches: 6. Germline CDR1 and CDR2: MNHEY and SVGEGT. This CDR3 contains 12 residues. The CDR3, as DNA: TGTGCCAGCCGAGGACAGGGCTTTGAAGCTTTCTTT. It is translated as CASRGQGFEAFF.

This sequence joins TRBV5-1 and TRBJ2-7, with D perhaps matching TRBD2 (6 bases). This CDR3 region has 14 residues. Germline-derived CDR1 and CDR2 are SGHRS and YFSETQ. V lost 4 bases and J lost 7, with 18 bases in between. CDR3 nucleotides: TGCGCCAGCAGCATAATCCCTAGCGATGAGGAGCAGTACTTC. This translates into CASSIIPSDEEQYF.

The chain combines TRBV7-9 with TRBJ1-2, with D unclear. V was trimmed by 2 bases and J by 4 bases, leaving 17 bases between them. Germline lookup yields CDR1 SEHNR and CDR2 FQNEAQ (reference sequence). The CDR3 runs to 16 residues. Written as DNA, the CDR3 is TGTGCCAGCAGCTTACTCGCGGGAGAATCCCTCTATGGCTACACCTTC. Its protein is CASSLLAGESLYGYTF.

There are many counts of this clonotype. This chain connects TRBV7-9 to TRBJ1-2; 8 nucleotides agree with TRBD1. The CDR3 length is 15 residues. With 5 bases clipped from V and 7 bases from J, the junction kept 12 bases outside the gene matches. CDR1 is SEHNR, CDR2 FQNEAQ, per germline (reference sequence). Here the CDR3 reads CASSPQGQVASGYTF. CDR3 in DNA: TGTGCCAGCAGCCCCCAGGGACAGGTGGCTAGTGGCTACACCTTC.

V and J are TRBV19 and TRBJ1-5, with 9 bases aligning to TRBD1. CDR3 length equals 15 residues. In germline, CDR1 is LNHDA, CDR2 SQIVND (reference sequence). The V and J ends lost 6 bases and 1 base, in that order; junction bases with no gene match: 4. Here the CDR3 reads CASRDRGRSNQPQHF. For the CDR3, the DNA is TGTGCCAGTAGGGACAGGGGACGGAGCAATCAGCCCCAGCATTTT.

This clonotype was counted ten times or more. The chain joins TRBV7-2 to TRBJ2-3; 7 bases map to TRBD2. The CDR3 is 16 amino acids. Germline loops: CDR1 SGHTA, CDR2 FQGNSA. J gave up 3 bases and V 2 bases, and 8 bases lay outside the gene matches. In DNA form, the CDR3 reads TGTGCCAGCAGCTTAAGGGGAGGGGTTGCGACAGATACGCAGTATTTT. It encodes CASSLRGGVATDTQYF.

This clonotype was counted many times. V and J are TRBV7-2 and TRBJ1-2, with D unresolved. The germline V gene encodes CDR1 SGHTA and CDR2 FQGNSA. The germline V and J ends were trimmed by 5 bases and 4 bases, with 17 bases remaining between them. This CDR3 has 15 residues. The CDR3 coding sequence is TGTGCCAGCAGCCAAGATGGGTCTATCGCCTATGGCTACACCTTC. It yields the protein CASSQDGSIAYGYTF.

This clonotype was seen a few times. The rearrangement joins TRBV7-2 to TRBJ2-3, with 8 bases that match TRBD2. Germline CDR1 and CDR2: SGHTA and FQGNSA. This CDR3 has 16 amino acids. V lost 2 bases to trimming and J lost 1 base; unmatched junction nucleotides: 5. The CDR3 is CASSLSSGGGTDTQYF. The DNA of the CDR3 is TGTGCCAGCAGCTTATCAAGCGGGGGCGGCACAGATACGCAGTATTTT. The variable domain in full, with the rest retrieved from reference TRBV7-2 and TRBJ2-3, is GAGVSQSPSNKVTEKGKDVELRCDPISGHTALYWYRQSLGQGLEFLIYFQGNSAPDKSGLPSDRFSAERTGGSVSTLTIQRTQQEDSAVYLCASSLSSGGGTDTQYFGPGTRLTVL.

This CDR3 reads CASSSWTTRDTQYF. The CDR3 DNA is TGCGCCAGCAGCTCTTGGACTACCCGAGATACGCAGTATTTT. The chain combines TRBV5-1 with TRBJ2-3, with D maybe TRBD2 (6 bases). This CDR3 has 14 residues. CDR1 SGHRS and CDR2 YFSETQ come from the germline V gene. The ends were cut back, 3 bases at V and 5 bases at J, with 13 bases in the middle.

The V and J genes are TRBV3-1 and TRBJ1-6; 9 bases agree with TRBD1. Germline V gene data show CDR1 as LGHDT and CDR2 as YNNKEL (reference sequence). The junction had 5 bases not matched to a gene; V was cut back by 1 base and J by 10 bases. This CDR3 comprises 15 residues. CDR3 DNA sequence: TGTGCCAGCAGCCAAGCACGGACAGGGGCATCACCCCTCCACTTT. It translates to CASSQARTGASPLHF.

The rearrangement uses TRBV12-3 or TRBV12-4 and TRBJ1-1; D is possibly TRBD1 (5 bases). V was trimmed by 6 bases and J by 10 bases, leaving 21 bases between them. CDR3 length equals 14 residues. CDR3 residues: CASSDRAYEFGAFF. The CDR3 bases are TGTGCCAGCAGCGACAGAGCTTATGAGTTCGGAGCTTTCTTT.

This clonotype has just one count. This chain joins TRBV28 and TRBJ1-2; TRBD1 might be the D (6 bases). CDR1 and CDR2 (germline): MDHEN, SYDVKM. The CDR3 runs 14 residues. Trimming removed 5 bases at V and 4 bases at J, with 14 bases between. The CDR3 nucleotides are TGTGCCAGCAGTCGACAGGAGCGACTCTATGGCTACACCTTC. It codes for CASSRQERLYGYTF.

The V and J genes are TRBV7-3 and TRBJ2-1, with 11 bases aligning to TRBD2. The J segment lost 7 bases and the V segment lost 0 bases, leaving 5 bases of the junction unmatched. The CDR3 extends over 16 amino acids. Germline values: CDR1 SGHTA, CDR2 FQGTGA. CDR3 DNA sequence: TGTGCCAGCAGCTTAACAACTAGCGGGGGACTTAATGAGCAGTTCTTC. This translates into CASSLTTSGGLNEQFF.

The J gene is TRBJ2-1, the V gene TRBV7-8, with D perhaps TRBD1 (5 bases). Per the germline V gene, CDR1 is SGHVS and CDR2 is FQNEAQ. The CDR3 length is 15 residues. Trimming pared 6 bases from V and 0 bases from J, leaving 12 bases between. Here the CDR3 DNA reads TGTGCCAGCAGAGATGGGGCGAGCTCCTACAATGAGCAGTTCTTC. Its translation is CASRDGASSYNEQFF.